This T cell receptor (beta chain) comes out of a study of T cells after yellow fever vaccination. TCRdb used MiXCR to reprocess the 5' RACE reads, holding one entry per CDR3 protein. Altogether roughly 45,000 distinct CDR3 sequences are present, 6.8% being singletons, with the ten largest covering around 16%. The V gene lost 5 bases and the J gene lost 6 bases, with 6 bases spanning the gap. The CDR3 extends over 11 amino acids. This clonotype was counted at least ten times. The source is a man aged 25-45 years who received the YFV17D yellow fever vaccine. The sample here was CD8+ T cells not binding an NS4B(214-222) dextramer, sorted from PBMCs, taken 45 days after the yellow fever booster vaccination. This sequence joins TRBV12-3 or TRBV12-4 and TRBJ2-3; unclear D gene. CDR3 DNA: TGTGCCAGCAGTACCGGGGATACGCAGTATTTT. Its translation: CASSTGDTQYF.